These 3 T cell receptor beta chains were sequenced from one sample in a study of blood T cell repertoires in COVID-19. The data were produced by immunoSEQ multiplex PCR, yet TCRdb's version contains in-frame clones alone and is incomplete. The sample contains hundreds of thousands of clones, 85% of which appear only once. Source material: peripheral blood. These TCRs come from a woman between 18 and 29 years old with acute or convalescent COVID-19.

Comments on this clone: The sample has other DNA sequences that encode this CDR3 too. The chain has TRBV5-1 and TRBJ2-7; D gene uncertain. The CDR3 loop spans 12 amino acids. In germline, CDR1 is SGHRS, CDR2 YFSETQ. The V end lost 4 bases, the J end lost 3 bases, and 8 bases lay between the germline ends. CDR3 in DNA: TGCGCCAGCAGCCTTGACAACTACGAGCAGTACTTC. It encodes CASSLDNYEQYF. Based on the CDR3 plus reference TRBV5-1 and TRBJ2-7, the full variable domain is KAGVTQTPRYLIKTRGQQVTLSCSPISGHRSVSWYQQTPGQGLQFLFEYFSETQRNKGNFPGRFSGRQFSNSRSEMNVSTLELGDSALYLCASSLDNYEQYFGPGTRLTVT.

This sequence joins TRBV21-1 and TRBJ1-4. TRBV21-1 constitutes a pseudogene. The length of the CDR3 is 18 residues. The CDR3, as DNA: TGTGCCAGCAGCAAAGCGCTTTCATCCGGGGATCGCAACGAAAAACTGTTTTTT. It yields the protein CASSKALSSGDRNEKLFF.

The rearrangement links TRBV4-1 to TRBJ1-2, with 7 bases aligning to TRBD1. Unmatched junction bases numbered 2, after V lost 0 bases and J lost 4 bases. The CDR3 loop spans 14 amino acids. Germline V gene data show CDR1 as MGHRA and CDR2 as YSYEKL. The CDR3 reads CASSQDGTAYGYTF. The CDR3 coding sequence is TGCGCCAGCAGCCAAGACGGGACAGCCTATGGCTACACCTTC.